A single TCR beta chain is shown here with its context. Its antigen is still unknown. The sample belongs to a study of cytomegalovirus exposure and HLA in healthy donors. V lost 7 bases to trimming and J lost 0 bases, with 7 bases between them. Per the germline V gene, CDR1 is MNHEY and CDR2 is SVGAGI. The CDR3 is 13 residues long. General study findings and limits: As a later analysis showed, a missense DCLRE1C variant was linked to trimming of TCR beta V- and J-genes.

The PCR used 60 Vbeta and 13 Jbeta primers. The repertoire was sequenced with immunoSEQ multiplex PCR; TCRdb's copy has only in-frame clones and lacks some. Here the sample spans 80,000 to 130,000 clones, roughly 82% being singletons. The chain couples TRBV6-5 to TRBJ2-1; D call uncertain. Sequencing was done on a sample of PBMCs. This sequence was found in a young woman in good health and CMV-seronegative. CDR3 residues: CASIGGSYNEQFF. DNA of the CDR3: TGTGCCAGCATCGGCGGCTCCTACAATGAGCAGTTCTTC.